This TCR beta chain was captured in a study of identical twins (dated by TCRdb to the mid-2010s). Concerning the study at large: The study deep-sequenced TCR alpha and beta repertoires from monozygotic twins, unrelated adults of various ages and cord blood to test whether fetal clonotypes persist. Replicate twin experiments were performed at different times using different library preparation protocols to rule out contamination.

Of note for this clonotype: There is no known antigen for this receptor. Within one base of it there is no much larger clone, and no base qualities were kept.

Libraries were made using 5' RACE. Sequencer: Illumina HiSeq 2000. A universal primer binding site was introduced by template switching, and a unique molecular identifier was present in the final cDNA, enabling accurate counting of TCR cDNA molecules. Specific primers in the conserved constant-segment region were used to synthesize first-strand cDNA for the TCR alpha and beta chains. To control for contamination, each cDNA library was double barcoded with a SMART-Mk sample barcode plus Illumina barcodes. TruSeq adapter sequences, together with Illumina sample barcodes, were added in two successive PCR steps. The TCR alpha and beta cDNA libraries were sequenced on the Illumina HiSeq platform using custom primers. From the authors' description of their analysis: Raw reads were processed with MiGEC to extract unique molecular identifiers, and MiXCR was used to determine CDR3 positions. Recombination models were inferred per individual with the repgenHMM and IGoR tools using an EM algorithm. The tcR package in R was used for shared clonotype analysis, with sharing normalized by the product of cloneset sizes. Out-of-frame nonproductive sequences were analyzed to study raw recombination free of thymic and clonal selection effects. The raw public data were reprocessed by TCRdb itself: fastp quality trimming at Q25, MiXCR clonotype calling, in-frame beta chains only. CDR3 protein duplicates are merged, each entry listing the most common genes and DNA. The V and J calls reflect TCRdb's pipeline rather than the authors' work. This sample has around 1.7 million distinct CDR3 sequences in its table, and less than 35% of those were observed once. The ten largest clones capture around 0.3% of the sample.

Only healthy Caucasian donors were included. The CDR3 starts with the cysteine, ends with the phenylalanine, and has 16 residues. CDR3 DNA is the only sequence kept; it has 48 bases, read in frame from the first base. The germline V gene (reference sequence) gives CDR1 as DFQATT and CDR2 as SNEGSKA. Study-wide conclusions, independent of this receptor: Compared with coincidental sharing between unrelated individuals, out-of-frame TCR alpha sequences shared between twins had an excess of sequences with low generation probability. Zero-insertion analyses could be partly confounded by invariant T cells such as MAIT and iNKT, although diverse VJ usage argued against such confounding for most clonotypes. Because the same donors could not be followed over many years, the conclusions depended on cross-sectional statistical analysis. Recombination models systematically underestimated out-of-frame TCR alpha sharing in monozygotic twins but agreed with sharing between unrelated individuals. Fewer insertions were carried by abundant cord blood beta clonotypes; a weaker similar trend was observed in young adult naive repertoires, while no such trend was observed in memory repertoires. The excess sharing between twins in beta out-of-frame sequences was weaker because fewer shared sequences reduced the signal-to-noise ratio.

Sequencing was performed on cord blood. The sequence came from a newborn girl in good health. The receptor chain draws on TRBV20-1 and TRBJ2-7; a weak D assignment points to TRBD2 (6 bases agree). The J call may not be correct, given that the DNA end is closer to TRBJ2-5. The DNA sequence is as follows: TGCAGTGCCCGACCTTACCTTATCGGGGCGGGGGAGACCCAGTACTTC. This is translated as CSARPYLIGAGETQYF.